This TCR beta chain was identified during a study of tumor and adjacent non-tumor tissue in lung cancer. Study-level information: The cohort had about 12 adenocarcinoma, a couple of squamous cell and 1 small cell patients. Patients were aged roughly 30 to 76, roughly nine men and roughly five women, stage I to III. Samples averaged around 3.9 million productive TCRbeta reads each. Study-wide results and limits: Higher tumor TCR diversity was associated with shorter survival.

TCRbeta libraries were built with three rounds of nested PCR, modified from ARM-PCR. TCRdb re-derived calls from the multiplex PCR reads in MiXCR, one entry per CDR3 protein. The sample records over 100,000 distinct CDR3 sequences, roughly 80% being singletons. No cell sorting was done before RNA was extracted from the tissue. CDR3 length: 14 residues. V dropped 3 bases and J dropped 7; count of bases not matched to a gene: 6. In its sample, this clonotype was seen many times. Its antigen is currently unknown. The V gene is TRBV12-3 or TRBV12-4, the J gene TRBJ2-7, with 10 bases matching TRBD1. The source is a woman aged 55-70 years with non-small cell lung cancer. The material sequenced was lung tumor tissue. This CDR3 reads CASSFGTGVHEQYF. The CDR3 coding sequence is TGTGCCAGCAGTTTCGGGACAGGGGTTCATGAGCAGTACTTC.